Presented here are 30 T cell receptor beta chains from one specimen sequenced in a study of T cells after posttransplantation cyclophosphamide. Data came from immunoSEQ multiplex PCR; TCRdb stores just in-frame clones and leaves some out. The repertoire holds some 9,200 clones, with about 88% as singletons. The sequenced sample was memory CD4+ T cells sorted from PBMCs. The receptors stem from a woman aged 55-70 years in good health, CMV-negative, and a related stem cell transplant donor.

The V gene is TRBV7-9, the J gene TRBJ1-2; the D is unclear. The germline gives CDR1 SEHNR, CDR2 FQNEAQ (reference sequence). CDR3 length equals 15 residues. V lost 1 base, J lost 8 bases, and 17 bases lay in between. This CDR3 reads CASSLVGPHGGGYTF. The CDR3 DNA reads TGTGCCAGCAGCTTAGTAGGTCCCCATGGCGGAGGCTACACCTTC.

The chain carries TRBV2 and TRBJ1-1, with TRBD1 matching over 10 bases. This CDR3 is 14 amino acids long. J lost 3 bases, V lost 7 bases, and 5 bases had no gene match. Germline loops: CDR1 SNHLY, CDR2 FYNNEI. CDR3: CASTKDRGDTEAFF. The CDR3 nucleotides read TGTGCCAGCACTAAGGACAGGGGGGACACTGAAGCTTTCTTT.

The CDR3 here is CASRWGQGYGYTF. As DNA, the CDR3 is TGTGCCAGCAGGTGGGGCCAGGGATATGGCTACACCTTC. The gene calls are TRBV27 and TRBJ1-2; a possible D gene is TRBD1 (5 bases). Germline CDR1 MNHEY, CDR2 SMNVEV (reference sequence). V lost 6 bases and J lost 5, with 13 bases in between. The CDR3 has 13 amino acids.

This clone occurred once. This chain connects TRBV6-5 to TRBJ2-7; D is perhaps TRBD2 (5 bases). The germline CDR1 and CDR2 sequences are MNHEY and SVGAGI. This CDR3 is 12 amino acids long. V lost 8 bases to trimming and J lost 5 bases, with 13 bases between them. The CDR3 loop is CASLRGNNEQYF. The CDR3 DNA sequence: TGTGCCAGCTTGAGAGGGAACAACGAGCAGTACTTC.

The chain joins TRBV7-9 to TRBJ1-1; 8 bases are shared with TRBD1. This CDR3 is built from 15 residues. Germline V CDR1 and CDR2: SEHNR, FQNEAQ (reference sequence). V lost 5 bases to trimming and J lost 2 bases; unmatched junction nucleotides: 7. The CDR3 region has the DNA TGTGCCAGCAGCATTTGGACAGGGTCAAACACTGAAGCTTTCTTT. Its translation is CASSIWTGSNTEAFF.

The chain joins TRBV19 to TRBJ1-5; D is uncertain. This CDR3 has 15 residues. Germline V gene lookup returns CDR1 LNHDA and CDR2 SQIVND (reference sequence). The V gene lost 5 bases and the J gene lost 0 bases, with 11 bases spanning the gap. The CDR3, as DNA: TGTGCCAGTAGTTTAACGGTTTATAGCAATCAGCCCCAGCATTTT. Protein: CASSLTVYSNQPQHF.

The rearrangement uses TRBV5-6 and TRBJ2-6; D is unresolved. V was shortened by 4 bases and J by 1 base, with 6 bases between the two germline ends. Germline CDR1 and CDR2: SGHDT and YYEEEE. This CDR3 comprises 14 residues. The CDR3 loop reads CASSRYSGANVLTF. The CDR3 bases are TGTGCCAGCAGCCGGTATTCTGGGGCCAACGTCCTGACTTTC.

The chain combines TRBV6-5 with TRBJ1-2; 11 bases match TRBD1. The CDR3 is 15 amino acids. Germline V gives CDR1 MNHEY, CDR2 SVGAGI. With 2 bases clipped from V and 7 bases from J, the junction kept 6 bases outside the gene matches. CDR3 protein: CASSYEGQGVGGYTF. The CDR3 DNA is TGTGCCAGCAGTTACGAGGGACAGGGGGTGGGTGGCTACACCTTC.

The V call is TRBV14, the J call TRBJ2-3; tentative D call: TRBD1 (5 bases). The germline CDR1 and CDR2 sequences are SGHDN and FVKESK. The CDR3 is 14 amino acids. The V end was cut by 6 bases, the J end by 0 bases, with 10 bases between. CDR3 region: CASRSGLSTDTQYF. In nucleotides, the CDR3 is TGTGCCAGCAGATCAGGGTTGAGCACAGATACGCAGTATTTT.

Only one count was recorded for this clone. The CDR3 DNA reads TGCGCCAGCAGCTTGTCCCCGCGGTATGAGCAGTTCTTC. Protein sequence: CASSLSPRYEQFF. The chain couples TRBV5-1 to TRBJ2-1; D not resolved. In germline, CDR1 is SGHRS, CDR2 YFSETQ. Trimming removed 1 base at V and 8 bases at J, with 10 bases between. The CDR3 spans 13 residues. Drawing the rest from reference TRBV5-1 and TRBJ2-1, the complete variable domain is KAGVTQTPRYLIKTRGQQVTLSCSPISGHRSVSWYQQTPGQGLQFLFEYFSETQRNKGNFPGRFSGRQFSNSRSEMNVSTLELGDSALYLCASSLSPRYEQFFGPGTRLTVL.

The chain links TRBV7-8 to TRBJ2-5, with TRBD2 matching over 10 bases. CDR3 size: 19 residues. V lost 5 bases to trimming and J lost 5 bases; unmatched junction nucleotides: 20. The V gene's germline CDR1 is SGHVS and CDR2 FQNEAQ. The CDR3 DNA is TGTGCCAGCAGCCCAGGGGGGGATTTACTAGCGGGGTTTCGGGAGACCCAGTACTTC. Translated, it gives CASSPGGDLLAGFRETQYF.

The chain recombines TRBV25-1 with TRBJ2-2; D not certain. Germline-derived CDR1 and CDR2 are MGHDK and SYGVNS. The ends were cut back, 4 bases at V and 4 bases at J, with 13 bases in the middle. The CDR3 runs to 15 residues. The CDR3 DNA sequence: TGTGCCAGCAGTGGGGTTGGGCTGGTCACCGGGGAGCTGTTTTTT. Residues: CASSGVGLVTGELFF. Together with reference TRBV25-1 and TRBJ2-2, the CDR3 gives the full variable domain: EADIYQTPRYLVIGTGKKITLECSQTMGHDKMYWYQQDPGMELHLIHYSYGVNSTEKGDLSSESTVSRIRTEHFPLTLESARPSHTSQYLCASSGVGLVTGELFFGEGSRLTVL.

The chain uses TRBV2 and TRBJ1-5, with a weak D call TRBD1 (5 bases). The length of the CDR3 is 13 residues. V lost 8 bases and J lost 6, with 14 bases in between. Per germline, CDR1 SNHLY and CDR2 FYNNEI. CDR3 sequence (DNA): TGTGCCAGCGGGGCCAGAAGGGCTCAGCCCCAGCATTTT. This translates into CASGARRAQPQHF.

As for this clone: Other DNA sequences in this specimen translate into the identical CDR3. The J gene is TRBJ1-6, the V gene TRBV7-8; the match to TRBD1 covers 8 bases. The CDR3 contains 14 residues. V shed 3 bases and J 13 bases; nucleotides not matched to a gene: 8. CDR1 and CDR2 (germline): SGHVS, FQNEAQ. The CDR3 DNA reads TGTGCCAGCAGCTTGACAGGGGACTCTTCCCCCCTCCACTTT. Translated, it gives CASSLTGDSSPLHF.

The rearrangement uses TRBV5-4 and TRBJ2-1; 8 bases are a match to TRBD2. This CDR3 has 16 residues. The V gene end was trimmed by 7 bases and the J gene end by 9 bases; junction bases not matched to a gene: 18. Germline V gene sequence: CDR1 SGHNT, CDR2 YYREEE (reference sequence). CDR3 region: CASVSGGGLAIGEQFF. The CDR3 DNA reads TGTGCCAGCGTCTCCGGGGGGGGGCTAGCTATCGGTGAGCAGTTCTTC.

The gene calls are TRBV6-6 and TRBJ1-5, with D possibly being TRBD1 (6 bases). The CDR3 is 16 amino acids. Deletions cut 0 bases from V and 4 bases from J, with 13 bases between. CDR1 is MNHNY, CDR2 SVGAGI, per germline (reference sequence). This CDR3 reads CASSYSGGQGNQPQHF. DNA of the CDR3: TGTGCCAGCAGTTACTCGGGGGGGCAGGGGAATCAGCCCCAGCATTTT.

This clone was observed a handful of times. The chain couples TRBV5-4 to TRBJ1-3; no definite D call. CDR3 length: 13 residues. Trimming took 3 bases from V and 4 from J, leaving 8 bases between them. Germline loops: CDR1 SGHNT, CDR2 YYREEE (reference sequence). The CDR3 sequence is CASSSTPGNTIYF. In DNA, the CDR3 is TGTGCCAGCAGCTCAACTCCCGGAAACACCATATATTTT. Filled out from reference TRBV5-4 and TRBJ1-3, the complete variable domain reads ETGVTQSPTHLIKTRGQQVTLRCSSQSGHNTVSWYQQALGQGPQFIFQYYREEENGRGNFPPRFSGLQFPNYSSELNVNALELDDSALYLCASSSTPGNTIYFGEGSWLTVV.

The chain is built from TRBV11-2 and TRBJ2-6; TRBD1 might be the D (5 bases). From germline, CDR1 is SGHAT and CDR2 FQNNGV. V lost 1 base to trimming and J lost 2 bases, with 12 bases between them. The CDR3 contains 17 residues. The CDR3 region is CASSLVSAGTGANVLTF. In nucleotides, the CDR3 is TGTGCCAGCAGCTTAGTGTCGGCAGGGACTGGGGCCAACGTCCTGACTTTC.

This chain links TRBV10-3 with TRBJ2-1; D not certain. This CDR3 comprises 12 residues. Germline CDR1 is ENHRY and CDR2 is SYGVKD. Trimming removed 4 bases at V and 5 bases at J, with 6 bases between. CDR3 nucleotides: TGTGCCATCAGTGGACAACACAATGAGCAGTTCTTC. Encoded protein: CAISGQHNEQFF.

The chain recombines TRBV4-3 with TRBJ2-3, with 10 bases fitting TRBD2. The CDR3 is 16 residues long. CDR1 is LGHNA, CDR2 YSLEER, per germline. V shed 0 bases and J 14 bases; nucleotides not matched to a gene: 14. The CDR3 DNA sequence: TGCGCCAGCAGCCAAGATGCCAGCGGGAGGGATCCTCTTCTGTATTTT. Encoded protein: CASSQDASGRDPLLYF.

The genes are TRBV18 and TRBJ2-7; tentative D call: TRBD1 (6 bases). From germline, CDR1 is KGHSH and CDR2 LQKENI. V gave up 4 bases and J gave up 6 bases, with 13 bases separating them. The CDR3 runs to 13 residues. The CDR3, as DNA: TGTGCCAGCTCACAAAAACAGGGTGGCGAGCAGTACGTC. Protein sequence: CASSQKQGGEQYV.

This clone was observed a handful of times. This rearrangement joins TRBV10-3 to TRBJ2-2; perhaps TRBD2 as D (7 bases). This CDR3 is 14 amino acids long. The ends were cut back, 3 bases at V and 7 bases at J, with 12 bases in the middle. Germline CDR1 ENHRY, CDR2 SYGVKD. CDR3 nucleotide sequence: TGTGCCATCAGTGAAAGGGGGGGGAACGGGGAGCTGTTTTTT. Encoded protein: CAISERGGNGELFF.

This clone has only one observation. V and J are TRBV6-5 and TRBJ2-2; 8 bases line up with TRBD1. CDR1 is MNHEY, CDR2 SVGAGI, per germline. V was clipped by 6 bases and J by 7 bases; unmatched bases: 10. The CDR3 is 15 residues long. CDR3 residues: CASRSGTGRGGELFF. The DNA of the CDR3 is TGTGCCAGCAGATCCGGGACAGGCCGCGGCGGGGAGCTGTTTTTT.

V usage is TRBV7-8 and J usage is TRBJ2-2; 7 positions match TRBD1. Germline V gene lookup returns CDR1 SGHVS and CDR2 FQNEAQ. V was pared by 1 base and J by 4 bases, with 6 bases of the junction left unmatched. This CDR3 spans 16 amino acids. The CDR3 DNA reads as TGTGCCAGCAGCTTAGTGACAGGGTTTTTCACCGGGGAGCTGTTTTTT. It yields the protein CASSLVTGFFTGELFF.

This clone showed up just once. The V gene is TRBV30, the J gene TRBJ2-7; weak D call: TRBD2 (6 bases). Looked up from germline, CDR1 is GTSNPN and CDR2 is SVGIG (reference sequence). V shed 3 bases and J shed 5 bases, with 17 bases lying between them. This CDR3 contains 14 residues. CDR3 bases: TGTGCCTGGAGATCCCGGCGGGGTGCCCACGAGCAGTACTTC. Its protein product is CAWRSRRGAHEQYF.

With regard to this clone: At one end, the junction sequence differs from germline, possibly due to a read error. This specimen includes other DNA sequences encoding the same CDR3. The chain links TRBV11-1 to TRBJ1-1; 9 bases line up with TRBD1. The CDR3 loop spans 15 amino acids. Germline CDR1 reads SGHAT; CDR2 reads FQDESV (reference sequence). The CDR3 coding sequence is TGTGCCAGCAGCCCGACAGGGGGATGGAACACTGAGGCTTTCTTT. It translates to CASSPTGGWNTEAFF.

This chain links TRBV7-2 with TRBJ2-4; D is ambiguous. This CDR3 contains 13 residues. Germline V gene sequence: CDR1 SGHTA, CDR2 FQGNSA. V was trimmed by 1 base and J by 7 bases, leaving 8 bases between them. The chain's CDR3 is CASSLVGRNIQYF. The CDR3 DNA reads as TGTGCCAGCAGCTTAGTTGGCCGCAACATTCAGTACTTC.

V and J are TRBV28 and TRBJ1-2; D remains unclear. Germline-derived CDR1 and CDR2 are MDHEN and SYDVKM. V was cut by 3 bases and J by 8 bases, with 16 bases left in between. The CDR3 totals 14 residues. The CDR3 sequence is CASSFPDLYGGYTF. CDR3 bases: TGTGCCAGCAGTTTCCCCGACCTCTACGGGGGCTACACCTTC.

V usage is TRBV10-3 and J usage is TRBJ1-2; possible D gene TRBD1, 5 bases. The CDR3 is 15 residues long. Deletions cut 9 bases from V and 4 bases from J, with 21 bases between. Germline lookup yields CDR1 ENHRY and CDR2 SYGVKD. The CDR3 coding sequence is TGTGCCATTCTGGACACTACAGGTTCAGGCTATGGCTACACCTTC. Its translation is CAILDTTGSGYGYTF.

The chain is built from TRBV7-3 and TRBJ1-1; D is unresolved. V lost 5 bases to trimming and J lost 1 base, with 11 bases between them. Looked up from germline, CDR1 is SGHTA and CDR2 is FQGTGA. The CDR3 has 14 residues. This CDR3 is CASSPGRQNTEAFF. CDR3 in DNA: TGTGCCAGCAGCCCCGGGAGACAGAACACTGAAGCTTTCTTT.